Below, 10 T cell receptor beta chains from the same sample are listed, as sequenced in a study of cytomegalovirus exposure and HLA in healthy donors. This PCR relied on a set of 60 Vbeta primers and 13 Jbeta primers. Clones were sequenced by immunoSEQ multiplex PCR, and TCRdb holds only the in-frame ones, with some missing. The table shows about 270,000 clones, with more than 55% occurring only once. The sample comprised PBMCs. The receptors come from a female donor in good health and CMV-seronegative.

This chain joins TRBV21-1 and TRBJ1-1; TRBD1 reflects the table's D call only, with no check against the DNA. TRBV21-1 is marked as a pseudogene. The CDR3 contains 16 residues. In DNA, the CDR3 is TGTGCCAGCGGATTGGACAGGGTCGGCAGGAACACTGAAGCTTTCTTT. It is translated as CASGLDRVGRNTEAFF.

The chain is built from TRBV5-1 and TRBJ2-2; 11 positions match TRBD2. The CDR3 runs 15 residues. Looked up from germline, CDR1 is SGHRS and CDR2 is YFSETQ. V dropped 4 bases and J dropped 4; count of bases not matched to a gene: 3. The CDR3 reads CASSPGLAATGELFF. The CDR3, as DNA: TGCGCCAGCAGCCCGGGACTAGCGGCCACCGGGGAGCTGTTTTTT.

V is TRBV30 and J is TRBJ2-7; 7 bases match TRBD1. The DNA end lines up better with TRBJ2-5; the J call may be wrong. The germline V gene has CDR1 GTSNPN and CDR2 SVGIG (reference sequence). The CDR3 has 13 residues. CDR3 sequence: CAWSPSRGQTQYF. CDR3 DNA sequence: TGTGCCTGGAGTCCTTCGAGGGGGCAGACCCAGTACTTC.

The CDR3 sequence: CASSTAGIADYNEQFF. For the CDR3, the DNA is TGTGCCAGCAGCACCGCCGGGATAGCTGACTACAATGAGCAGTTCTTC. This chain links TRBV14 with TRBJ2-1; possibly TRBD2 for D (5 bases). CDR1 and CDR2 from the germline V gene are SGHDN and FVKESK. The V and J ends lost 5 bases and 3 bases respectively, with 17 bases between them. The CDR3 is 16 residues long.

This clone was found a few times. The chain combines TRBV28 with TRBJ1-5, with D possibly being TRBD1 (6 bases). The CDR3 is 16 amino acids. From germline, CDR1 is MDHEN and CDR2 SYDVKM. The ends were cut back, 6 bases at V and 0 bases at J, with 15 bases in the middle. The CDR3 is CASSRIQGNSNQPQHF. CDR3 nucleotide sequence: TGTGCCAGCAGCCGCATACAGGGAAATAGCAATCAGCCCCAGCATTTT.

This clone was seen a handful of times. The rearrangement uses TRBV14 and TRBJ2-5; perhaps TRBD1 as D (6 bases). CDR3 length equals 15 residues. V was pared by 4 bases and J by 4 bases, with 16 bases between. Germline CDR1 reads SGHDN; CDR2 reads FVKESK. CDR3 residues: CASSPSILGGETQYF. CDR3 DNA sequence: TGTGCCAGCAGCCCCTCCATCTTAGGGGGAGAGACCCAGTACTTC.

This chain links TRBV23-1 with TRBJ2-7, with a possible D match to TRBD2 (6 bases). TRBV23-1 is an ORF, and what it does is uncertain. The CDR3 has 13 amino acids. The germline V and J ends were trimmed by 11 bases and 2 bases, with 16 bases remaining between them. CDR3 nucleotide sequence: TGCGCCGTCCCCCGGGGGAGGCCCTACGAGCAGTACTTC. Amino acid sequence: CAVPRGRPYEQYF.

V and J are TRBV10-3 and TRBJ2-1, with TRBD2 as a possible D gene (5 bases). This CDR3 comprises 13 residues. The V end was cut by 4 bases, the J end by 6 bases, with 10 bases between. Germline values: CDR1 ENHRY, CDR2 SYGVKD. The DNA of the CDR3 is TGTGCCATCAGTGGACCTAGCCCCAATGAGCAGTTCTTC. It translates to CAISGPSPNEQFF.

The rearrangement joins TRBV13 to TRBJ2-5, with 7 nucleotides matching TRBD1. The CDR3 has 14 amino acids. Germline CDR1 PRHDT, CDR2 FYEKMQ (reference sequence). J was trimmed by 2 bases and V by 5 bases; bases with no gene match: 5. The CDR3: CASSVGQVQETQYF. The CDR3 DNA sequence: TGTGCCAGCAGCGTCGGACAGGTTCAAGAGACCCAGTACTTC.

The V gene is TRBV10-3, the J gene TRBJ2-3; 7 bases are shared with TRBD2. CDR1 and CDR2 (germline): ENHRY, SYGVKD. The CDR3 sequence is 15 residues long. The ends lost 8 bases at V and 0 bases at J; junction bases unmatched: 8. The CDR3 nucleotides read TGTGCCATCCGAGCGGGACTAACTAGCACAGATACGCAGTATTTT. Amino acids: CAIRAGLTSTDTQYF.